This TCR beta chain was recovered during a study of T cells after yellow fever vaccination. This CDR3 region has 16 residues. The V gene end was trimmed by 6 bases and the J gene end by 8 bases; junction bases not matched to a gene: 14. TCRdb reanalysed the 5' RACE reads using MiXCR and keeps one entry per CDR3 protein. Of hundreds of thousands of distinct CDR3 sequences listed, more than 3% were seen once; the top ten hold about a quarter. This clonotype was seen a few times. The specimen comprised PBMCs, sampled on the day of the yellow fever booster vaccination. The clonotype was recovered from a man aged 18 to 35 who received the YFV17D yellow fever vaccine. The chain employs TRBV12-3 or TRBV12-4 and TRBJ2-1; TRBD2 aligns across 9 bases. In nucleotides, the CDR3 is TGTGCCAGCAGGACCGGGACTAGCCTTGTTTGGCATGAGCAGTTCTTC. Encoded protein: CASRTGTSLVWHEQFF.